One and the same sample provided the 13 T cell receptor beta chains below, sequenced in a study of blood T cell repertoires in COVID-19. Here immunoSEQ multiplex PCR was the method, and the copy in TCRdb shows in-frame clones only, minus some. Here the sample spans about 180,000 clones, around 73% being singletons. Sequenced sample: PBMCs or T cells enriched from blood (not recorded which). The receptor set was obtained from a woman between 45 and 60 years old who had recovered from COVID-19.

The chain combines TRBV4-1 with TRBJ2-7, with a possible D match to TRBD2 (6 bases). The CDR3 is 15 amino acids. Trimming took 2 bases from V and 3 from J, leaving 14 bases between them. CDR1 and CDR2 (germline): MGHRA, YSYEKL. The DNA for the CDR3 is TGCGCCAGCAGCCAACCGACTAGTCGAATCTACGAGCAGTACTTC. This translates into CASSQPTSRIYEQYF.

For the CDR3, the DNA is TGTGCCAGCAGCTTAGGAGGGGGCTACGACTATGGCTACACCTTC. Its translation is CASSLGGGYDYGYTF. The V gene is TRBV7-3, the J gene TRBJ1-2; 7 nucleotides align to TRBD1. The CDR3 has 15 residues. Trimming took 2 bases from V and 3 from J; bases not matched to a gene: 6. Per the germline V gene, CDR1 is SGHTA and CDR2 is FQGTGA.

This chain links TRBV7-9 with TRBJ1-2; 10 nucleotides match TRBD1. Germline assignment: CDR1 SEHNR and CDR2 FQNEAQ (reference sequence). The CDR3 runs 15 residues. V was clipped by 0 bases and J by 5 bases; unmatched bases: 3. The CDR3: CASSLAGGQGYGYTF. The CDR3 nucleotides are TGTGCCAGCAGCTTAGCGGGGGGACAGGGGTATGGCTACACCTTC.

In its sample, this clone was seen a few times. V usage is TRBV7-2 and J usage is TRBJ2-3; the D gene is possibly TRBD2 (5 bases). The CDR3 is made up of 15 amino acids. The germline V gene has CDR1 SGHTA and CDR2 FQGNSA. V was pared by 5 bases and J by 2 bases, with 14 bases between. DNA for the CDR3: TGTGCCAGCAGCGCGGGCCCGATGACCACAGATACGCAGTATTTT. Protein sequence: CASSAGPMTTDTQYF.

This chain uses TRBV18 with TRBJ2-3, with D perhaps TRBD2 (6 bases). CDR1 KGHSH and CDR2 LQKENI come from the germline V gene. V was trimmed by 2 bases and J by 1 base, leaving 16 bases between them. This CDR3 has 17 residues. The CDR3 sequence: CASSPERIGRRTDTQYF. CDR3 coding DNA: TGTGCCAGCTCACCAGAGAGAATAGGGAGGCGCACAGATACGCAGTATTTT. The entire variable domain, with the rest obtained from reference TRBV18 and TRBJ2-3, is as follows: NAGVMQNPRHLVRRRGQEARLRCSPMKGHSHVYWYRQLPEEGLKFMVYLQKENIIDESGMPKERFSAEFPKEGPSILRIQQVVRGDSAAYFCASSPERIGRRTDTQYFGPGTRLTVL.

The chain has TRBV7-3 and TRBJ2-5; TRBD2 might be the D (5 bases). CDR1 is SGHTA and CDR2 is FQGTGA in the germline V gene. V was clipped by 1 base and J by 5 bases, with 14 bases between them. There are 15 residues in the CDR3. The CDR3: CASSLNGQRLETQYF. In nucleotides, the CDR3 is TGTGCCAGCAGCTTAAATGGGCAGCGGTTGGAGACCCAGTACTTC.

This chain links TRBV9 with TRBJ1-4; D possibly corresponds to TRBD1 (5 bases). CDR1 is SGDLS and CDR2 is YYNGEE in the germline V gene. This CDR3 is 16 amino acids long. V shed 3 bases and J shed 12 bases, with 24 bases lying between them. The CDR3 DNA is TGTGCCAGCAGCGGCGGGACGGAGATCCTTGGGGACGAACTGTTTTTT. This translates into CASSGGTEILGDELFF.

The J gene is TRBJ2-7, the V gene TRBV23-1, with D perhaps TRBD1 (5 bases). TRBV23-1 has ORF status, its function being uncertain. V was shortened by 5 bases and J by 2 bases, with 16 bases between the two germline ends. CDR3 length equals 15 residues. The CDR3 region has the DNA TGCGCCAGCAGTTCACCCAGGGAACTAACCTACGAGCAGTACTTC. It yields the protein CASSSPRELTYEQYF.

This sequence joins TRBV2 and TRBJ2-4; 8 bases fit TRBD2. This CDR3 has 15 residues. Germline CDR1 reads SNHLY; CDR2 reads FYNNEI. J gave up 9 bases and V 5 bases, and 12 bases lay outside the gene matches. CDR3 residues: CASSIAGPGRGIQYF. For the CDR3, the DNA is TGTGCCAGCAGTATAGCGGGGCCGGGCCGCGGCATTCAGTACTTC.

This CDR3 is CASSAYSGPLTDTQYF. In DNA, the CDR3 is TGTGCCAGCAGCGCATATAGCGGGCCTCTCACAGATACGCAGTATTTT. This sequence joins TRBV9 and TRBJ2-3; the match to TRBD2 covers 7 bases. The germline gives CDR1 SGDLS, CDR2 YYNGEE. With V trimmed by 3 bases and J by 2 bases, 9 bases remained unmatched. This CDR3 contains 16 residues.

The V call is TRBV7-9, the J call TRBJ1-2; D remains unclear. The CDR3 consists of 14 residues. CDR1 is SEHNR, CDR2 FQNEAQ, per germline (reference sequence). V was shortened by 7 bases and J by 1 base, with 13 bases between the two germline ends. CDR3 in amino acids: CASTLAEVNYGYTF. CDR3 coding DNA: TGTGCCAGCACCCTAGCGGAGGTTAACTATGGCTACACCTTC.

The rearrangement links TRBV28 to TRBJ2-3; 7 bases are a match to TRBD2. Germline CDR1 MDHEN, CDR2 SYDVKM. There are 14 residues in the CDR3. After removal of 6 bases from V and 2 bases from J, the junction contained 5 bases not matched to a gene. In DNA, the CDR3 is TGTGCCAGCAGAACTAGCGTGGTCACAGATACGCAGTATTTT. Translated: CASRTSVVTDTQYF.

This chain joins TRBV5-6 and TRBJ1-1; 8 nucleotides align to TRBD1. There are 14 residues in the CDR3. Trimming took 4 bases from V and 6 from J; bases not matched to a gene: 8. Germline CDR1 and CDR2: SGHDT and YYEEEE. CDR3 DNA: TGTGCCAGCAGCCACCGGGACAGGCCCGCTGAAGCTTTCTTT. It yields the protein CASSHRDRPAEAFF.